Sequencing of this T cell receptor beta chain was carried out in a study of T cells after yellow fever vaccination. Study overall: Fractions of limited cellularity were prepared by means of SMART-Seq v4 Ultra Low Input. Study-level results: The presence of abundant clonotypes contaminating from the bulk population was possible in FACS-sorted repertoires.

The V gene lost 5 bases and the J gene lost 4 bases, with 25 bases spanning the gap. The CDR3 has 18 residues. Germline V lookup: CDR1 MNHEY, CDR2 SMNVEV (reference sequence). About this clonotype: Its antigen is unknown.

A universal primer site and UMIs were added as TCR cDNA was made by 5'RACE template switching. TCRdb fed the 5' RACE reads into MiXCR, producing one record per CDR3 protein. Of 99,000 or so distinct CDR3 sequences listed, under 6.5% are singletons. The sequence came from a man between 18 and 29 years old who received the YFV17D yellow fever vaccine. V and J are TRBV27 and TRBJ2-3; TRBD1 is a possible D gene (6 bases). Sequenced here: CD8+ T cells sorted from PBMCs, sampled 10 days after the yellow fever booster vaccination. CDR3 nucleotide sequence: TGTGCCAGCAGTGCAGACCTTGGGGGCGTTGTCGAATCAGATACGCAGTATTTT. Its translation is CASSADLGGVVESDTQYF.